The T cell receptor (beta chain) under discussion was sequenced for a study of blood T cell repertoires in COVID-19. Study as a whole: The United States, Italy and Spain were the sources of the acute and convalescent COVID-19 samples. Sources were T cells, B-cell-depleted T cells, or PBMCs; the material itself was cDNA or gDNA.

Per the authors' pipeline: Researchers report that nucleated cell counts were estimated from reference gene primer amplification. Sequencing was performed with immunoSEQ multiplex PCR; in TCRdb, only in-frame clones are kept and a portion is missing. The V and J calls and clone size were taken over from that table, and D and trimming were inferred from the DNA. The table shows some 160,000 clones, with more than 75% occurring only once. This CDR3 comprises 15 residues. V trimming: 7 bases; J trimming: 2 bases; junction bases outside the gene matches: 7. The germline CDR1 and CDR2 sequences are MDHEN and SYDVKM. Seattle patients were enrolled during active infection and followed longitudinally.

The chain joins TRBV28 to TRBJ2-7, with 11 nucleotides matching TRBD2. This TCR came from a man younger than 30 with COVID-19, enrolled during active disease. The sequenced sample was peripheral blood. For the CDR3, the DNA is TGTGCCAGCATCACTAGCGGGGGTAGTACCTACGAGCAGTACTTC. This encodes CASITSGGSTYEQYF.